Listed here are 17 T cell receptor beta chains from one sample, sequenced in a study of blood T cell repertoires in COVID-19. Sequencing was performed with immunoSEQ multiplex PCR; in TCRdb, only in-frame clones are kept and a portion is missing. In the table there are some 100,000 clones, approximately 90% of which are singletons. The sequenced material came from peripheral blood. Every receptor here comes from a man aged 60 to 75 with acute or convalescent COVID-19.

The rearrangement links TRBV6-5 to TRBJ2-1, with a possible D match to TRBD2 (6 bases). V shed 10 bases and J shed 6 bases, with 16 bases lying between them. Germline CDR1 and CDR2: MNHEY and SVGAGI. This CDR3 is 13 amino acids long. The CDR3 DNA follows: TGTGCCACCCGGGAGCTCGATCGCAATGAGCAGTTCTTC. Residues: CATRELDRNEQFF.

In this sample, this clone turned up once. For the CDR3, the DNA is TGTGCCAGTAGTATACAGGACAGGGTGAACGAGCAGTTCTTC. Protein sequence: CASSIQDRVNEQFF. The rearrangement links TRBV19 to TRBJ2-1; 8 positions match TRBD1. CDR1 is LNHDA and CDR2 is SQIVND in the germline V gene (reference sequence). J gave up 10 bases and V 2 bases, and 7 bases lay outside the gene matches. This CDR3 contains 14 residues.

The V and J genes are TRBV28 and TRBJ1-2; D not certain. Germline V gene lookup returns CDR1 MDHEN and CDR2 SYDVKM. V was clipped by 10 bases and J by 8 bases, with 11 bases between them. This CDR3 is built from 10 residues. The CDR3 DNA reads TGTGCCACCACCGGGAGGGGCTACACCTTC. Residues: CATTGRGYTF.

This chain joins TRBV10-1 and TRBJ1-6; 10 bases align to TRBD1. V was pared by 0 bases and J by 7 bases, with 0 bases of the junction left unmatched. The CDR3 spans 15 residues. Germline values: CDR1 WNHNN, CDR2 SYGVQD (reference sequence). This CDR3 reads CASSESGQGNSPLHF. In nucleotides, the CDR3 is TGCGCCAGCAGTGAGTCGGGACAGGGGAATTCACCCCTCCACTTT.

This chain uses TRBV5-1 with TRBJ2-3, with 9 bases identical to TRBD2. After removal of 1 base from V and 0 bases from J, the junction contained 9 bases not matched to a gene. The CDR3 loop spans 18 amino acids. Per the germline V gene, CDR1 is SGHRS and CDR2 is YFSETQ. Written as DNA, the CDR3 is TGCGCCAGCAGCTTGAGGACTAGCGCACCCCTTAGCACAGATACGCAGTATTTT. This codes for CASSLRTSAPLSTDTQYF.

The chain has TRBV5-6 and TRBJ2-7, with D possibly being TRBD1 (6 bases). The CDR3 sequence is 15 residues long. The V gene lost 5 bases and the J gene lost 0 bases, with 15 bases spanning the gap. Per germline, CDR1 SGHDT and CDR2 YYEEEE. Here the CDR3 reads CASRTNRVNSYEQYV. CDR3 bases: TGTGCCAGCAGGACAAACAGGGTGAACTCCTACGAGCAGTACGTC.

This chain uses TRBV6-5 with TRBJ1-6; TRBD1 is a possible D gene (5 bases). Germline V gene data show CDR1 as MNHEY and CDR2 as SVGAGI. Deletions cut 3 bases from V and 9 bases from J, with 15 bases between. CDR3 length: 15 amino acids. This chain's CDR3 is CASSYGSRDSSPLHF. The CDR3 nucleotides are TGTGCCAGCAGTTATGGAAGCAGGGATAGTTCACCCCTCCACTTT.

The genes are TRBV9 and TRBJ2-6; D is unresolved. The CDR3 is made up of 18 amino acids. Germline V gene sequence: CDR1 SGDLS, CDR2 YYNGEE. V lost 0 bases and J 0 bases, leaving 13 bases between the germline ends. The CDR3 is CASSVVGRLHSGANVLTF. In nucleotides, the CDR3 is TGTGCCAGCAGCGTAGTTGGTCGATTACACTCTGGGGCCAACGTCCTGACTTTC.

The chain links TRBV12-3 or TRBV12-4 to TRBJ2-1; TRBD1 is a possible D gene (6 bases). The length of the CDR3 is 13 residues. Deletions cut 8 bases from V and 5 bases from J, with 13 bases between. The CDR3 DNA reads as TGTGCCAGCGGGTGGGGACAAGACAATGAGCAGTTCTTC. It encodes CASGWGQDNEQFF.

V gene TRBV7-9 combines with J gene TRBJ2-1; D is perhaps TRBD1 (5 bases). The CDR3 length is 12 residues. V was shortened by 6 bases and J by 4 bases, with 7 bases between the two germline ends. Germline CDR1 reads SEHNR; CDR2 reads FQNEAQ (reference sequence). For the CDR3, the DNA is TGTGCCAGCAGGGACACATACAATGAGCAGTTCTTC. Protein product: CASRDTYNEQFF.

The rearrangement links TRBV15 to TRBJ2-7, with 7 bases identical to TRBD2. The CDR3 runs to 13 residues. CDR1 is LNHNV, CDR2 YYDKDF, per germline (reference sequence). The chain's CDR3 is CLTAGVSSYEQYV. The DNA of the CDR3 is TGTCTGACGGCGGGGGTGAGCTCCTACGAGCAGTACGTC.

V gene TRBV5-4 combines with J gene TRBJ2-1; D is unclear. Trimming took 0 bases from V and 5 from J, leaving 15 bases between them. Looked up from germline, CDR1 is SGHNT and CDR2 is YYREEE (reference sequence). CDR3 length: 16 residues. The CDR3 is CASSLEKRPLDNEQFF. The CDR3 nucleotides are TGTGCCAGCAGCTTGGAGAAGCGCCCTCTTGACAATGAGCAGTTCTTC.

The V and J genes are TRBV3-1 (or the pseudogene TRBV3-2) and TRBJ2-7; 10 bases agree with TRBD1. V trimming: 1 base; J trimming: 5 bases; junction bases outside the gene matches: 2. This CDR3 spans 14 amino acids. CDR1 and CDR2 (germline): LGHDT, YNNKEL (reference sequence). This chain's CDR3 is CASSQGQGADEQYF. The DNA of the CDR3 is TGTGCCAGCAGCCAAGGACAGGGGGCCGACGAGCAGTACTTC.

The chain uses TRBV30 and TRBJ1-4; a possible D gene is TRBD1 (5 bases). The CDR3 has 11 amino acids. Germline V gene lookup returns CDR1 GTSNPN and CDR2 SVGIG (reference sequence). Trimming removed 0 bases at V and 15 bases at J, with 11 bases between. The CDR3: CAWSVQGKVFF. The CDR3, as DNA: TGTGCCTGGAGTGTTCAGGGAAAGGTGTTTTTT. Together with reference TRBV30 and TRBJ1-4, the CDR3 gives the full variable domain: SQTIHQWPATLVQPVGSPLSLECTVEGTSNPNLYWYRQAAGRGLQLLFYSVGIGQISSEVPQNLSASRPQDRQFILSSKKLLLSDSGFYLCAWSVQGKVFFGSGTQLSVL.

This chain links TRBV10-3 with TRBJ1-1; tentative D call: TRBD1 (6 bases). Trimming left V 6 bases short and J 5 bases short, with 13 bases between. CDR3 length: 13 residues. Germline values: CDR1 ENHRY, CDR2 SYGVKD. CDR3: CAIRGRQETEAFF. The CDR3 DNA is TGTGCCATCAGGGGGAGACAGGAAACTGAAGCTTTCTTT.

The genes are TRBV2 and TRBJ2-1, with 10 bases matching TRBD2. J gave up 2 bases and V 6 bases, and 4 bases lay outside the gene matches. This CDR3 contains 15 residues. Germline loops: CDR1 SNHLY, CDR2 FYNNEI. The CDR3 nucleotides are TGTGCCAGCAGCCCCGGGACTAGCGCCTACAATGAGCAGTTCTTC. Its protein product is CASSPGTSAYNEQFF.

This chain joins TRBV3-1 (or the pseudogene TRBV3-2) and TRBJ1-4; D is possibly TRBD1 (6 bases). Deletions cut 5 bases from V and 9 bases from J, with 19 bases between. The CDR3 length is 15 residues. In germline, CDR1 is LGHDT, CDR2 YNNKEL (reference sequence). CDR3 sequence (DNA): TGTGCCAGCAGCACGGGCCTACCCACAGGGAAAAAACTGTTTTTT. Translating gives CASSTGLPTGKKLFF.